Listed here are 4 T cell receptor beta chains from one sample, sequenced in a study of T cells in localized non-small cell lung cancer. Sequencing was performed with immunoSEQ multiplex PCR; in TCRdb, only in-frame clones are kept and a portion is missing. The profile shows 24,000 or so clones, 90% of them singletons. Sample: peripheral blood, taken before any cancer treatment. All receptors derive from a woman aged 35 to 69 with stage I lung adenocarcinoma.

The chain joins TRBV28 to TRBJ1-2; no clear D gene. The CDR3 extends over 13 amino acids. The germline gives CDR1 MDHEN, CDR2 SYDVKM. V was cut by 2 bases and J by 6 bases, with 10 bases left in between. CDR3 protein: CASSLRVRDGYTF. CDR3 DNA: TGTGCCAGCAGTTTAAGGGTACGGGATGGCTACACCTTC.

The CDR3 region is CAISEPGQANTEAFF. CDR3 nucleotide sequence: TGTGCCATCAGTGAACCGGGACAGGCTAACACTGAAGCTTTCTTT. The genes are TRBV10-3 and TRBJ1-1; TRBD1 agrees at 8 bases. The CDR3 sequence is 15 residues long. The germline V gene encodes CDR1 ENHRY and CDR2 SYGVKD. Losses at the gene ends were 3 bases for V and 2 bases for J; bases not matched to a gene: 5.

The chain joins TRBV19 to TRBJ2-3; perhaps D is TRBD1 or TRBD2 (5 bases each). The germline V gene encodes CDR1 LNHDA and CDR2 SQIVND (reference sequence). This CDR3 region has 14 residues. V was trimmed by 6 bases and J by 2 bases, leaving 12 bases between them. CDR3 sequence: CASSPGRATDTQYF. As DNA, the CDR3 is TGTGCCAGTAGCCCAGGGAGAGCCACAGATACGCAGTATTTT.

J is TRBJ2-1 and V is TRBV5-1; perhaps D is TRBD1 or TRBD2 (6 bases each). CDR1 and CDR2 (germline): SGHRS, YFSETQ. V lost 2 bases, J lost 1 base, and 28 bases lay in between. The CDR3 consists of 21 residues. CDR3 in amino acids: CASSFNLIAAHGDRSYNEQFF. Here the CDR3 DNA reads TGCGCCAGCAGCTTTAATCTCATAGCGGCTCACGGCGACAGGTCCTACAATGAGCAGTTCTTC.